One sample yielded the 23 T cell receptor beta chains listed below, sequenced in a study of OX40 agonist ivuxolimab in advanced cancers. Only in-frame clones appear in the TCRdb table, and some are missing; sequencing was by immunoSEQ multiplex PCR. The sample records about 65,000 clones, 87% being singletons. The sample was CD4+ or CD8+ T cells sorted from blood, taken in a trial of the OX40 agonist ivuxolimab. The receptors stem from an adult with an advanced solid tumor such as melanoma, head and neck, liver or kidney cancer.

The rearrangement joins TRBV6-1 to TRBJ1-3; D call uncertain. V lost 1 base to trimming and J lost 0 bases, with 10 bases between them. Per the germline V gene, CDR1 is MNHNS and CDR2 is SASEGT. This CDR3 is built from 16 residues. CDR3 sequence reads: CASSEVSISSGNTIYF. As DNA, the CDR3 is TGTGCCAGCAGTGAAGTCTCTATTAGCTCTGGAAACACCATATATTTT.

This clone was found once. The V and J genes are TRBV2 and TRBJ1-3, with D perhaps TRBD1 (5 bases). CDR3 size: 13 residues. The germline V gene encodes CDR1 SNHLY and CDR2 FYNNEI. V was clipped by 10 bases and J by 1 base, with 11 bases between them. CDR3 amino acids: CATRGGSGNTIYF. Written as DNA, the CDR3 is TGTGCCACCCGGGGGGGTTCTGGAAACACCATATATTTT.

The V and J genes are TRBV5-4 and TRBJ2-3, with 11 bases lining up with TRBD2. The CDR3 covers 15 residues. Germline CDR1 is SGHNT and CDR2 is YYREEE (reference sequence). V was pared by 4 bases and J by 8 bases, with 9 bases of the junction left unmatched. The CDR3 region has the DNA TGTGCCAGCAGCCCCCGACTAGCGGGGAGGGGTACGCAGTATTTT. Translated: CASSPRLAGRGTQYF.

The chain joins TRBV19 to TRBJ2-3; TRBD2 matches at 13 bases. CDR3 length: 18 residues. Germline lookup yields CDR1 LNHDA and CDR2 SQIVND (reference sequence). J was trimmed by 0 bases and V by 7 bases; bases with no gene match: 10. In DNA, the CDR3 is TGTGCCAGTACCTCCGGGACTAGCGGGGACCGAAGCACAGATACGCAGTATTTT. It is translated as CASTSGTSGDRSTDTQYF.

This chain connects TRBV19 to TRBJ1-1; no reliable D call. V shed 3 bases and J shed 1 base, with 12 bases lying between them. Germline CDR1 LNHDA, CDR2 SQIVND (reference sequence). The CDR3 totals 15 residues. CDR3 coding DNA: TGTGCCAGTAGTATGGGTTTGGCCCCGAACACTGAAGCTTTCTTT. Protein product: CASSMGLAPNTEAFF. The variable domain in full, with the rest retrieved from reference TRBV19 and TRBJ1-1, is DGGITQSPKYLFRKEGQNVTLSCEQNLNHDAMYWYRQDPGQGLRLIYYSQIVNDFQKGDIAEGYSVSREKKESFPLTVTSAQKNPTAFYLCASSMGLAPNTEAFFGQGTRLTVV.

The CDR3 DNA sequence: TGTGCCAGCAGCGATGGGACAGGGGGATGGAAGACCCAGTACTTC. Encoded protein: CASSDGTGGWKTQYF. The gene calls are TRBV5-4 and TRBJ2-5; 11 bases line up with TRBD1. Germline lookup yields CDR1 SGHNT and CDR2 YYREEE (reference sequence). This CDR3 comprises 15 residues. The V gene end was trimmed by 4 bases and the J gene end by 6 bases; junction bases not matched to a gene: 8.

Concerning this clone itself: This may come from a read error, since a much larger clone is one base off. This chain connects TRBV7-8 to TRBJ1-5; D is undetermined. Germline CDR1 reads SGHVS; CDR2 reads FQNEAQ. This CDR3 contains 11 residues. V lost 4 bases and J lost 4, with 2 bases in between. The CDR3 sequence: CASSSNQPQHF. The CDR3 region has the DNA TGTGCCAGCAGCTCTAATCAGCCCCAGCATTTT.

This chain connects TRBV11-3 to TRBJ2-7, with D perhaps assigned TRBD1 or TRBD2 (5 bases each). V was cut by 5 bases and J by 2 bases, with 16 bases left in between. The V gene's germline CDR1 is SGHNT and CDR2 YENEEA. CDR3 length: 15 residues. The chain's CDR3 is CASSRSGTETYEQYF. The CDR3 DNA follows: TGTGCCAGCAGCCGATCCGGGACGGAGACCTACGAGCAGTACTTC.

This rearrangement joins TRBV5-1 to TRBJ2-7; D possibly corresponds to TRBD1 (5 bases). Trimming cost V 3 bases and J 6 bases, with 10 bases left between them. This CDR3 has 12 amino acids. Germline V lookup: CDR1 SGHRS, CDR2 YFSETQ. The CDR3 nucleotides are TGCGCCAGCAGCTCCGAAGGGGTCGAGCAGTACTTC. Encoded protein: CASSSEGVEQYF. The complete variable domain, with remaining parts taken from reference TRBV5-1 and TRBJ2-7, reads KAGVTQTPRYLIKTRGQQVTLSCSPISGHRSVSWYQQTPGQGLQFLFEYFSETQRNKGNFPGRFSGRQFSNSRSEMNVSTLELGDSALYLCASSSEGVEQYFGPGTRLTVT.

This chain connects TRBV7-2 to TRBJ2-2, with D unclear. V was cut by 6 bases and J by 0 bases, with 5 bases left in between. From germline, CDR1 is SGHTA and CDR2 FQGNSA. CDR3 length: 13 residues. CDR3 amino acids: CASSIANTGELFF. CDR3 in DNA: TGTGCCAGCAGTATCGCGAACACCGGGGAGCTGTTTTTT.

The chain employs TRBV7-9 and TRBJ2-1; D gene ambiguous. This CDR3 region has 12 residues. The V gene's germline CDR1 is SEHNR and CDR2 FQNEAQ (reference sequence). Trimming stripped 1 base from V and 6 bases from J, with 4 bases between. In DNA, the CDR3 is TGTGCCAGCAGCTTAGTTAGCAATGAGCAGTTCTTC. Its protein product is CASSLVSNEQFF.

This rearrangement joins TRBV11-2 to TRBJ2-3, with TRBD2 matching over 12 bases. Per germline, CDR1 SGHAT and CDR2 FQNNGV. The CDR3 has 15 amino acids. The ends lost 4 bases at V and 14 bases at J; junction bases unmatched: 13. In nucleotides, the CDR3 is TGTGCCAGCAGCTCATCGCCTAGCGGGGGGGCCCCCCCGTATTTT. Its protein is CASSSSPSGGAPPYF.

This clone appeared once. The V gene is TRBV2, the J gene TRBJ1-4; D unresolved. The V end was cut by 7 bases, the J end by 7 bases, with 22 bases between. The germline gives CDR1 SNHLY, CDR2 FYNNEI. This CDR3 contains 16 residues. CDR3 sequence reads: CASTLGKAGVREKLFF. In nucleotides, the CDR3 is TGTGCCAGCACTCTGGGGAAGGCTGGGGTGCGTGAAAAACTGTTTTTT.

CDR3 nucleotides: TGTGCCAGCAGCCTCGACAGTTTTGAAGCTTTCTTT. Translating it yields CASSLDSFEAFF. The chain has TRBV2 and TRBJ1-1, with TRBD1 as a possible D gene (5 bases). Trimming took 6 bases from V and 7 from J, leaving 12 bases between them. Germline V gene sequence: CDR1 SNHLY, CDR2 FYNNEI. This CDR3 region has 12 residues.

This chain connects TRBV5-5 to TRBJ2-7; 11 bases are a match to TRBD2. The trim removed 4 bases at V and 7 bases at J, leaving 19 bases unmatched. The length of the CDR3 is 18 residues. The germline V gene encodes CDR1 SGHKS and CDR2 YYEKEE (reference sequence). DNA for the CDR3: TGTGCCAGCAGCCTAGCGGGGGGCGCCGGGCCGCTCTTTGGGGAGCAGTACTTC. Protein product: CASSLAGGAGPLFGEQYF.

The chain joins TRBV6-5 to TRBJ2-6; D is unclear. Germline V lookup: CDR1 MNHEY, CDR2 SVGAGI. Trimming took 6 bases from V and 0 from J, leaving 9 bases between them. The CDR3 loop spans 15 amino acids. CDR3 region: CASSPRTSGANVLTF. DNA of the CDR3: TGTGCCAGCAGCCCGAGGACCTCTGGGGCCAACGTCCTGACTTTC.

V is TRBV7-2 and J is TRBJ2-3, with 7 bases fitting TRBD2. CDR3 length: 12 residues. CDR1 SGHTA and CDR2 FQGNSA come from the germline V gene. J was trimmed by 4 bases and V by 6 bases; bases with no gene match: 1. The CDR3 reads CASRGGADTQYF. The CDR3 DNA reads TGTGCCAGCAGGGGGGGGGCAGATACGCAGTATTTT. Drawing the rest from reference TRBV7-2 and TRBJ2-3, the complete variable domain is GAGVSQSPSNKVTEKGKDVELRCDPISGHTALYWYRQSLGQGLEFLIYFQGNSAPDKSGLPSDRFSAERTGGSVSTLTIQRTQQEDSAVYLCASRGGADTQYFGPGTRLTVL.

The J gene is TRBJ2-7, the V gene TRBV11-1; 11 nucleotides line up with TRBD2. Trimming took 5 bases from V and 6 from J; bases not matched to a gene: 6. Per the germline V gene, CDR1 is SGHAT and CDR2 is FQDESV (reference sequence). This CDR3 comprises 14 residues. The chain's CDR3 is CASSRLAGSREQYF. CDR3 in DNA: TGTGCCAGCAGCCGACTAGCGGGGAGTCGCGAGCAGTACTTC.

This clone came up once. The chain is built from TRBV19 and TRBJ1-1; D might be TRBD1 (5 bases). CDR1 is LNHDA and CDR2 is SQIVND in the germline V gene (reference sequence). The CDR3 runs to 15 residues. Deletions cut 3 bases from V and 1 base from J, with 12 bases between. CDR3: CASSIPGHKNTEAFF. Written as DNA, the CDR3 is TGTGCCAGTAGTATCCCCGGACATAAGAACACTGAAGCTTTCTTT.

CDR3 nucleotides: TGCGCCAGCAGCTTTGGGGAAGGCGACTACGAGCAGTACTTC. Translation gives CASSFGEGDYEQYF. V gene TRBV5-1 combines with J gene TRBJ2-7; the D is unclear. This CDR3 contains 14 residues. In germline, CDR1 is SGHRS, CDR2 YFSETQ. The V end was cut by 2 bases, the J end by 3 bases, with 12 bases between.

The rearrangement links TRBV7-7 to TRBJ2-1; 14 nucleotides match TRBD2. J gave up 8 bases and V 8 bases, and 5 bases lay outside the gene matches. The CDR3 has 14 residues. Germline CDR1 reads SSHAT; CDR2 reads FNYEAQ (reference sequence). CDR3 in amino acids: CASGPGLAGDEQFF. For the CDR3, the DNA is TGTGCCAGCGGCCCGGGACTAGCGGGGGATGAGCAGTTCTTC.

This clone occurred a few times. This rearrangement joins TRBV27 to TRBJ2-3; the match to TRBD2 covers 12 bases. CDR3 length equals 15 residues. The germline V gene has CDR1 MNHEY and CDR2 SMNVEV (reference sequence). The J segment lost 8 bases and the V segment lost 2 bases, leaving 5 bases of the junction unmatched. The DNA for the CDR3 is TGTGCCAGCAGTTTAGCTAGCGGGGGGGCGGGTACGCAGTATTTT. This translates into CASSLASGGAGTQYF.

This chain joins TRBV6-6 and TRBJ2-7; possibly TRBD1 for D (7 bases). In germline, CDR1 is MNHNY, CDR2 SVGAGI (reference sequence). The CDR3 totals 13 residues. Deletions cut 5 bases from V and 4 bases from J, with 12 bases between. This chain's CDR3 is CASSPPGGYEQYF. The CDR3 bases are TGTGCCAGCAGTCCCCCAGGGGGGTACGAGCAGTACTTC.